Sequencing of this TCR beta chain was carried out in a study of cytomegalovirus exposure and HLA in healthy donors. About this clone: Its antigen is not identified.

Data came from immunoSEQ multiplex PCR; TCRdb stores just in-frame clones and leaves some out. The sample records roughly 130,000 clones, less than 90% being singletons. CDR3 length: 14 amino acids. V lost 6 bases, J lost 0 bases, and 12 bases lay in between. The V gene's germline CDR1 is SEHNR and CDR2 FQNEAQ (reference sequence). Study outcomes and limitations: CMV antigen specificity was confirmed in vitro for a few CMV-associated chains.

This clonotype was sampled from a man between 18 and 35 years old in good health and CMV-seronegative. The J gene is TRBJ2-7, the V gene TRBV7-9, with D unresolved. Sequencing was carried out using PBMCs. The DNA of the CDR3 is TGTGCCAGCAGAGACGAGAGGAGCTCCTACGAGCAGTACTTC. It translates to CASRDERSSYEQYF. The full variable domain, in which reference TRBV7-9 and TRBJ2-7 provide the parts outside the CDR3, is DTGVSQNPRHKITKRGQNVTFRCDPISEHNRLYWYRQTLGQGPEFLTYFQNEAQLEKSRLLSDRFSAERPKGSFSTLEIQRTEQGDSAMYLCASRDERSSYEQYFGPGTRLTVT.